These 5 T cell receptor beta chains were sequenced from one sample in a study of beta chain features in type 1 diabetes. Every isolated RNA sample was fully reverse transcribed, so sequencing captured expressed TCRB transcripts. Some clones are missing from TCRdb's copy, which holds only in-frame ones; the method was immunoSEQ multiplex PCR. Altogether hundreds of thousands of clones are present, 15% being singletons, with the ten largest covering about 0.097%. Sample: naive CD4+ T cells from blood. These receptor sequences come from a man between 18 and 35 years old in good health.

The V call is TRBV10-2, the J call TRBJ2-5; D is uncertain. Looked up from germline, CDR1 is WSHSY and CDR2 is SAAADI. V lost 4 bases and J lost 0, with 12 bases in between. This CDR3 has 15 amino acids. The CDR3 sequence is CASSVPRIYQETQYF. The CDR3 DNA sequence: TGCGCCAGCAGTGTGCCCCGTATTTACCAAGAGACCCAGTACTTC.

The gene calls are TRBV7-3 and TRBJ2-1, with 7 positions matching TRBD1. From germline, CDR1 is SGHTA and CDR2 FQGTGA. Trimming cost V 5 bases and J 6 bases; bases outside gene matches: 13. The CDR3 covers 16 residues. Written as DNA, the CDR3 is TGTGCCAGCAGCCTAAGTGCTGGACAGGTGGTCAATGAGCAGTTCTTC. Its protein is CASSLSAGQVVNEQFF.

This chain joins TRBV18 and TRBJ2-6; 9 nucleotides align to TRBD1. The CDR3 has 20 residues. The germline CDR1 and CDR2 sequences are KGHSH and LQKENI. V shed 2 bases, J shed 0 bases, and the junction held 11 bases outside the gene matches. The CDR3 protein is CASSPRKYGTGNSGANVLTF. In nucleotides, the CDR3 is TGTGCCAGCTCACCAAGGAAGTATGGGACAGGGAACTCTGGGGCCAACGTCCTGACTTTC.

The V gene is TRBV7-2, the J gene TRBJ2-6; unclear D gene. CDR3 length equals 17 residues. Trimming pared 0 bases from V and 0 bases from J, leaving 9 bases between. The germline V gene encodes CDR1 SGHTA and CDR2 FQGNSA. The CDR3 loop reads CASSLAGGRSGANVLTF. For the CDR3, the DNA is TGTGCCAGCAGCTTAGCGGGCGGTCGCTCTGGGGCCAACGTCCTGACTTTC.

The V call is TRBV7-3, the J call TRBJ2-2, with a weak D call TRBD2 (5 bases). The V end was cut by 5 bases, the J end by 7 bases, with 23 bases between. The CDR3 is made up of 17 amino acids. In germline, CDR1 is SGHTA, CDR2 FQGTGA. This CDR3 reads CASSPRRRTQVLGELFF. CDR3 nucleotides: TGTGCCAGCAGCCCCCGTCGGAGGACCCAAGTCCTCGGGGAGCTGTTTTTT.